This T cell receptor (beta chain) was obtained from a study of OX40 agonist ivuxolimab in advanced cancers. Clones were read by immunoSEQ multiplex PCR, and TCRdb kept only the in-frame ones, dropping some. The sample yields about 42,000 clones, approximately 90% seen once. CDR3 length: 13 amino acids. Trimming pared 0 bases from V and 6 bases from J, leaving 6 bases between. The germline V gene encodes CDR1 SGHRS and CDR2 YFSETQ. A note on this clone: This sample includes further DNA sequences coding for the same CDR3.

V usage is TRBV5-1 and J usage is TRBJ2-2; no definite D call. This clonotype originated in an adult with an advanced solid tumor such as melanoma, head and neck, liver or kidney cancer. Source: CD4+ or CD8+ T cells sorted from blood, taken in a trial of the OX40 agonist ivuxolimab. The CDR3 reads CASSLAGPGELFF. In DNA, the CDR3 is TGCGCCAGCAGCTTGGCCGGGCCCGGGGAGCTGTTTTTT.